These T cell receptor beta chains were read from a single sample in a study of CD8 T cells in ankylosing spondylitis. MiXCR was run by TCRdb on the 5' RACE reads, yielding one entry per CDR3 protein. Here the sample spans roughly 700,000 distinct CDR3 sequences, about 20% being singletons. The sample taken for sequencing was blood, either unsorted or a sorted T cell fraction (not recorded which). The receptor set was obtained from a male donor with ankylosing spondylitis. CDR3s include the opening cysteine and the closing phenylalanine or tryptophan. D genes are given only for firm matches. Size tells how often a clone was seen (once, few, many) or the class of an expanded clone, and some rows leave it out.

J,D,size,length,V,CDR3,DNA
TRBJ1-1,NA,few,16,TRBV5-1,CASSLVGREVSTEAFF,TGCGCCAGCAGCTTGGTAGGCAGGGAGGTTAGCACTGAAGCTTTCTTT
TRBJ2-1,TRBD2,once,14,TRBV27,CASRLIRGVNEQFF,TGTGCCAGCAGACTGATCCGGGGGGTCAATGAGCAGTTCTTC
TRBJ1-1,NA,NA,15,TRBV3-1,CASSQGNRENTEAFF,TGTGCCAGCAGCCAAGGAAACAGGGAGAACACTGAAGCTTTCTTT
TRBJ2-3,NA,NA,13,TRBV29-1,CSVEDGFGDTQYF,TGCAGCGTTGAGGACGGATTCGGGGATACGCAGTATTTT
TRBJ2-2,NA,many,12,TRBV12-3/TRBV12-4,CASSLPAGELFF,TGTGCCAGCAGTTTACCGGCCGGGGAGCTGTTTTTT
TRBJ2-3,NA,few,14,TRBV12-3/TRBV12-4,CASSRGAGRDTQYF,TGTGCCAGCAGTAGAGGGGCGGGGAGGGATACGCAGTATTTT
TRBJ2-1,NA,NA,15,TRBV5-1,CASRVDSYNYNEQFF,TGCGCCAGCAGGGTTGATTCCTACAACTACAATGAGCAGTTCTTC
TRBJ1-2,NA,NA,15,TRBV12-3/TRBV12-4,CASLRGGRVNYGYTF,TGTGCCAGCTTAAGGGGGGGACGGGTAAACTATGGCTACACCTTC
TRBJ2-2,NA,few,19,TRBV6-5,CASSYRGPLRGSGTGELFF,TGTGCCAGCAGTTATAGGGGCCCCCTACGAGGGAGTGGCACCGGGGAGCTGTTTTTT
TRBJ2-5,TRBD2,NA,19,TRBV18,CASSPATARLASRGETQYF,TGTGCCAGCTCACCCGCGACAGCTCGACTAGCGTCGAGGGGGGAGACCCAGTACTTC
TRBJ2-3,TRBD2,NA,13,TRBV7-3,CASREGGTDTQYF,TGTGCCAGCCGGGAGGGGGGCACAGATACGCAGTATTTT
TRBJ2-4,NA,NA,16,TRBV6-1,CARETFSKHPKNIQYF,TGTGCCCGCGAGACTTTCTCGAAACATCCCAAAAACATTCAGTACTTC
TRBJ1-1,NA,many,15,TRBV20-1,CSARVRDRLNTEAFF,TGCAGTGCTAGAGTCCGCGACAGGCTGAACACTGAAGCTTTCTTT
TRBJ2-4,NA,NA,15,TRBV4-1,CASSQGTTGRDIQYF,TGCGCCAGCAGCCAAGGAACTACAGGGCGTGACATTCAGTACTTC
TRBJ2-5,NA,NA,14,TRBV25-1,CASSVTGYQETQYF,TGTGCCAGCAGTGTAACAGGGTACCAAGAGACCCAGTACTTC
TRBJ2-1,NA,few,16,TRBV27,CASTQVGRQESNEQFF,TGTGCCAGCACTCAGGTGGGACGACAGGAGTCCAATGAGCAGTTCTTC
TRBJ2-1,NA,few,15,TRBV5-5,CASSSPGLSYNEQFF,TGTGCCAGCAGCTCCCCGGGACTGTCCTACAATGAGCAGTTCTTC
TRBJ2-2,NA,few,14,TRBV11-3,CASSFYRNTGELFF,TGTGCCAGCAGCTTTTACAGGAACACCGGGGAGCTGTTTTTT
TRBJ2-7,NA,NA,12,TRBV3-1,CASSQDIFEQYF,TGTGCCAGCAGCCAAGATATTTTCGAGCAGTACTTC
TRBJ2-4,TRBD1,few,14,TRBV18,CASSPRDRGDIQYF,TGTGCCAGCTCACCCCGGGACAGGGGTGACATTCAGTACTTC
TRBJ2-7,NA,NA,17,TRBV4-1,CASSQVGGTTSAYEQYF,TGCGCCAGCAGCCAAGTGGGGGGGACAACCTCCGCCTACGAGCAGTACTTC
TRBJ1-3,NA,NA,13,TRBV18,CASSPSGDMTIYF,TGTGCCAGCTCACCCTCGGGCGATATGACCATATATTTT
TRBJ2-1,NA,many,12,TRBV20-1,CSASASYNEQFF,TGCAGTGCTAGCGCCTCCTACAATGAGCAGTTCTTC
TRBJ2-1,TRBD2,few,14,TRBV24-1,CATSSSGSYNEQFF,TGTGCCACCAGTTCTAGCGGGTCCTACAATGAGCAGTTCTTC
TRBJ2-5,NA,NA,14,TRBV4-1,CASSQDGQQETQYF,TGCGCCAGCAGCCAAGATGGGCAGCAAGAGACCCAGTACTTC
TRBJ1-6,NA,NA,16,TRBV27,CASSDRRSSYNSPLHF,TGTGCCAGCAGCGACAGGAGGAGCTCCTATAATTCACCCCTCCACTTT
TRBJ1-2,NA,few,14,TRBV5-6,CASSLEVGVHGYTF,TGTGCCAGCAGCTTGGAGGTGGGGGTGCATGGCTACACCTTC
TRBJ2-7,TRBD2,few,17,TRBV7-8,CASSLVGLAGTSYEQYF,TGTGCCAGCAGCTTAGTAGGACTAGCGGGCACCTCCTACGAGCAGTACTTC
TRBJ1-4,NA,few,12,TRBV5-6,CASSLANEKLFF,TGTGCCAGCAGCTTAGCTAATGAAAAACTGTTTTTT
TRBJ2-1,TRBD1,few,17,TRBV3-1,CASSQVLRQGVGNEQFF,TGTGCCAGCAGCCAAGTCTTAAGACAGGGGGTGGGCAATGAGCAGTTCTTC
TRBJ2-5,NA,once,17,TRBV7-2,CASSLAQLGSSQETQYF,TGTGCCAGCAGCTTAGCGCAGCTAGGGAGTTCCCAAGAGACCCAGTACTTC
TRBJ1-3,NA,few,15,TRBV4-2,CASSQDWTGGNTIYF,TGTGCCAGCAGCCAAGATTGGACGGGAGGAAACACCATATATTTT
TRBJ2-3,NA,few,13,TRBV12-3/TRBV12-4,CASSYQDTDTQYF,TGTGCCAGCAGTTACCAAGACACAGATACGCAGTATTTT
TRBJ2-1,TRBD1,few,15,TRBV27,CASSLSGGDPHEQFF,TGTGCCAGCAGTTTATCAGGGGGCGATCCCCATGAGCAGTTCTTC
TRBJ1-1,TRBD1,few,17,TRBV6-5,CASSYGPGGWGNTEAFF,TGTGCCAGCAGTTACGGTCCAGGGGGCTGGGGGAACACTGAAGCTTTCTTT
TRBJ2-1,NA,few,15,TRBV11-2,CASSLDTRDYNEQFF,TGTGCCAGCAGCTTAGACACGCGGGATTACAATGAGCAGTTCTTC
TRBJ2-5,NA,many,11,TRBV20-1,CSAQDQETQYF,TGCAGTGCTCAGGACCAAGAGACCCAGTACTTC
TRBJ2-1,TRBD2,NA,16,TRBV10-3,CAISESFSGRGHEQFF,TGTGCCATCAGTGAGTCTTTTAGCGGGAGGGGACATGAGCAGTTCTTC
TRBJ2-1,NA,few,15,TRBV7-8,CASSSFGARGNEQFF,TGTGCCAGCAGCTCATTTGGGGCTAGGGGCAATGAGCAGTTCTTC
TRBJ1-1,NA,few,13,TRBV7-8,CASSDQPNTEAFF,TGTGCCAGCAGTGACCAGCCCAACACTGAAGCTTTCTTT
TRBJ1-1,NA,NA,15,TRBV2,CASILRWGVNTEAFF,TGTGCCAGCATCCTCAGGTGGGGGGTGAACACTGAAGCTTTCTTT
TRBJ2-7,TRBD1,few,15,TRBV9,CASSVEDRPAYEQYF,TGTGCCAGCAGCGTCGAGGACAGGCCCGCCTACGAGCAGTACTTC
TRBJ1-2,NA,NA,14,TRBV7-2,CASSLVRADYGYTF,TGTGCCAGCAGCTTAGTCCGGGCAGACTATGGCTACACCTTC
TRBJ2-3,NA,many,15,TRBV5-1,CASSLRQGGTDTQYF,TGCGCCAGCAGCTTGAGGCAGGGGGGAACAGATACGCAGTATTTT
TRBJ1-2,NA,NA,15,TRBV20-1,CRATQRDMQAYGYTF,TGCAGAGCTACACAACGGGACATGCAAGCTTATGGCTACACCTTC
TRBJ2-3,NA,NA,14,TRBV29-1,CSVEGQWWADTQYF,TGCAGCGTTGAGGGCCAGTGGTGGGCAGATACGCAGTATTTT
TRBJ2-7,TRBD1,few,15,TRBV5-1,CASSQLAGQGSEQYF,TGCGCCAGCAGCCAGTTGGCGGGACAGGGGAGCGAGCAGTACTTC
TRBJ2-7,TRBD1,few,14,TRBV10-3,CATAPDRGSYEQYF,TGTGCCACCGCCCCGGACAGGGGCTCCTACGAGCAGTACTTC
TRBJ2-7,NA,few,15,TRBV16,CASSHARGRYYEQYF,TGTGCCAGCAGCCACGCGCGAGGGCGCTACTACGAGCAGTACTTC
TRBJ1-1,TRBD1,many,14,TRBV29-1,CSVGGAGGLSEAFF,TGCAGCGTTGGAGGTGCAGGGGGATTATCTGAAGCTTTCTTT
TRBJ2-1,NA,many,14,TRBV10-3,CAISEPPGLNEQFF,TGTGCCATCAGTGAGCCCCCGGGCTTGAATGAGCAGTTCTTC
TRBJ2-1,TRBD2,NA,14,TRBV12-3/TRBV12-4,CASNLAGGGDEQFF,TGTGCCAGCAATCTAGCGGGGGGGGGCGATGAGCAGTTCTTC
TRBJ2-7,TRBD1,few,15,TRBV4-3,CASSQDRAGSYEQYF,TGTGCCAGCAGCCAGGACAGGGCAGGATCCTACGAGCAGTACTTC
TRBJ2-1,NA,few,13,TRBV7-3,CASSLISGGEQFF,TGTGCCAGCAGCTTAATTTCCGGCGGGGAGCAGTTCTTC
TRBJ2-1,NA,NA,13,TRBV19,CASSSDFYNEQFF,TGTGCCAGTAGTTCGGACTTCTACAATGAGCAGTTCTTC
TRBJ1-1,NA,NA,12,TRBV20-1,CSGRGPDTEAFF,TGCAGTGGTCGGGGGCCGGACACTGAAGCTTTCTTT
TRBJ2-7,TRBD1,few,15,TRBV7-8,CASSQGQGFLGDQYF,TGTGCCAGCAGCCAGGGACAGGGGTTTCTAGGGGATCAGTACTTC
TRBJ1-1,NA,few,13,TRBV20-1,CSASPLGTTEAFF,TGCAGTGCGTCCCCCCTGGGGACCACTGAAGCTTTCTTT
TRBJ2-1,TRBD2,few,17,TRBV7-9,CASSLEWETSGGYEQFF,TGTGCCAGCAGCTTAGAATGGGAGACTAGCGGGGGCTATGAGCAGTTCTTC